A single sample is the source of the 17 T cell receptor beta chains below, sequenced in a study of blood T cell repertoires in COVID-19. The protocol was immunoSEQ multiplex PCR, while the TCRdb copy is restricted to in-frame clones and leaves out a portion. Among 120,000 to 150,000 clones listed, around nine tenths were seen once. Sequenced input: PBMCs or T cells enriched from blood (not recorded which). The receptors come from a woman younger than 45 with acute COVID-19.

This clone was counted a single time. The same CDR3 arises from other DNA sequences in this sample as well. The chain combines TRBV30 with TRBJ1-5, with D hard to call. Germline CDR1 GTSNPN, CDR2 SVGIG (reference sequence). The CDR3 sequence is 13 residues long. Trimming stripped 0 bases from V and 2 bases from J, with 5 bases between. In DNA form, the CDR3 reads TGTGCCTGGAGTGTACAAGGCAATCAGCCCCAGCATTTT. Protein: CAWSVQGNQPQHF.

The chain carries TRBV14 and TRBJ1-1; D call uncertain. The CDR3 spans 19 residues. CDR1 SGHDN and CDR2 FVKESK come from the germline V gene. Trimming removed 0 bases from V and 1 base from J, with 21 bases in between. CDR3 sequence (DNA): TGTGCCAGCAGCCAAGATGTTCGAGGGTGGGGTTCCGCGAACACTGAAGCTTTCTTT. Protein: CASSQDVRGWGSANTEAFF. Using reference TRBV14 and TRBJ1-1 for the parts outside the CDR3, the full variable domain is EAGVTQFPSHSVIEKGQTVTLRCDPISGHDNLYWYRRVMGKEIKFLLHFVKESKQDESGMPNNRFLAERTGGTYSTLKVQPAELEDSGVYFCASSQDVRGWGSANTEAFFGQGTRLTVV.

CDR3 sequence reads: CASSLLAGSQETQYF. The CDR3 coding sequence is TGTGCCAGCAGCTTGCTTGCGGGAAGTCAAGAGACCCAGTACTTC. The chain employs TRBV5-5 and TRBJ2-5, with D possibly TRBD2 on 6 matching bases. There are 15 residues in the CDR3. The V end lost 1 base, the J end lost 2 bases, and 12 bases lay between the germline ends. Germline assignment: CDR1 SGHKS and CDR2 YYEKEE (reference sequence).

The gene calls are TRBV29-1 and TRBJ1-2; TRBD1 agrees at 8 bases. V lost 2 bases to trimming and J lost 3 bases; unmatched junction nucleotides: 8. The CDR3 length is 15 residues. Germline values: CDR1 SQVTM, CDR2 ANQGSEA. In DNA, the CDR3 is TGCAGCGTTGAAAGGAGGCGGGGACAGGACTATGGCTACACCTTC. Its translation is CSVERRRGQDYGYTF.

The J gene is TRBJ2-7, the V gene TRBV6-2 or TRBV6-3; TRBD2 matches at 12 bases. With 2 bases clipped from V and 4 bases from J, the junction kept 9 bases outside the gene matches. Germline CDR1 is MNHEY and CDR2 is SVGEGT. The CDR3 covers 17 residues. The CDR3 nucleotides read TGTGCCAGCAGTTACCTGACTAGCGGGAGCTTTAGATACGAGCAGTACTTC. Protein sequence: CASSYLTSGSFRYEQYF.

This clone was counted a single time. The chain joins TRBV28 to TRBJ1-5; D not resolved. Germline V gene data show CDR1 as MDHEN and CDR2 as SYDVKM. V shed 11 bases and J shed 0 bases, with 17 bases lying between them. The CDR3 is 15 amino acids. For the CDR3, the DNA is TGTGCCTTACTCCCCGCAGGTGGTAGCAATCAGCCCCAGCATTTT. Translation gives CALLPAGGSNQPQHF. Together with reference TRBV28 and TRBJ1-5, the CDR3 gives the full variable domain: DVKVTQSSRYLVKRTGEKVFLECVQDMDHENMFWYRQDPGLGLRLIYFSYDVKMKEKGDIPEGYSVSREKKERFSLILESASTNQTSMYLCALLPAGGSNQPQHFGDGTRLSIL.

In nucleotides, the CDR3 is TGTGCCAGCAGCCCCTTAGCCAATGAGCAGTTCTTC. Amino acid sequence: CASSPLANEQFF. The chain is built from TRBV3-1 (or the pseudogene TRBV3-2) and TRBJ2-1, with D unresolved. The length of the CDR3 is 12 residues. V was trimmed by 4 bases and J by 6 bases, leaving 7 bases between them. The germline V gene has CDR1 LGHDT and CDR2 YNNKEL (reference sequence).

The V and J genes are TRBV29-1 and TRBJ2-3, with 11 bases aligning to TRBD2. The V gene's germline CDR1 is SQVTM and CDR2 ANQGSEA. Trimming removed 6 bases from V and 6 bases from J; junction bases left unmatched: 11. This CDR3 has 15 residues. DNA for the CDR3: TGCAGCGTCCTCGCGACTAGCGGGATCGCCGATACGCAGTATTTT. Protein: CSVLATSGIADTQYF.

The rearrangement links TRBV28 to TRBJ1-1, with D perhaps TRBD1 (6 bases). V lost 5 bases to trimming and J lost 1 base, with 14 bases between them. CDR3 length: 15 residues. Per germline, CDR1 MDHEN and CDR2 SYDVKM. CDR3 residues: CASSPRGWGNTEAFF. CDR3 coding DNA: TGTGCCAGCAGTCCAAGGGGGTGGGGGAACACTGAAGCTTTCTTT.

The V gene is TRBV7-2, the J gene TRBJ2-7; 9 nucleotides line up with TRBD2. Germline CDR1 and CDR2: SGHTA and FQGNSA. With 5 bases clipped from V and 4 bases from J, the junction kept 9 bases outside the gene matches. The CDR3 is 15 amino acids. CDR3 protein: CASSKIAGDAYEQYF. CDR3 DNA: TGTGCCAGCAGCAAGATAGCGGGAGACGCGTACGAGCAGTACTTC.

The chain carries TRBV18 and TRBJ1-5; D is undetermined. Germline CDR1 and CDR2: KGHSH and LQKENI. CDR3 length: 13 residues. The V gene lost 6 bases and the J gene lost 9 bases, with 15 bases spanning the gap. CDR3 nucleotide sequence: TGTGCCAGCTCCCCCACCGCGGTTGGGCCCCAGCATTTT. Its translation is CASSPTAVGPQHF.

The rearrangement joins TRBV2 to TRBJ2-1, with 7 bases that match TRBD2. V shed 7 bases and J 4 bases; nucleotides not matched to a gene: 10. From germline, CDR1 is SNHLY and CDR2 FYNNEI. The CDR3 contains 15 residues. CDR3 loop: CASKYRLASYNEQFF. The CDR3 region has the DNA TGTGCCAGCAAATACCGACTAGCTTCGTACAATGAGCAGTTCTTC.

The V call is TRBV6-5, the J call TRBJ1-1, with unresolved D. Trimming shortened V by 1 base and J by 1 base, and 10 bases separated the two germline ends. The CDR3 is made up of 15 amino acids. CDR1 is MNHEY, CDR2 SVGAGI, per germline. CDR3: CASSYFRVKNTEAFF. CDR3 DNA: TGTGCCAGCAGTTACTTTAGAGTAAAGAACACTGAAGCTTTCTTT.

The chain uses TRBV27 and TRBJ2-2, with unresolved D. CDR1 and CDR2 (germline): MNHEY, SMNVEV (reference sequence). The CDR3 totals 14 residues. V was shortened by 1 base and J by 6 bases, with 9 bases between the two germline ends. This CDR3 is CASSLLGGPGELFF. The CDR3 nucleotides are TGTGCCAGCAGTTTATTAGGTGGGCCCGGGGAGCTGTTTTTT.

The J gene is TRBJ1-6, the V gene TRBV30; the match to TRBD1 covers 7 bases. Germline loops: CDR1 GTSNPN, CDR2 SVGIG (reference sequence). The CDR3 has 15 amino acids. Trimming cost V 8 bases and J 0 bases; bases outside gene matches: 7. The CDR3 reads CAGNSGGSYNSPLHF. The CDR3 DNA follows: TGTGCCGGGAACTCAGGGGGCTCCTATAATTCACCCCTCCACTTT.

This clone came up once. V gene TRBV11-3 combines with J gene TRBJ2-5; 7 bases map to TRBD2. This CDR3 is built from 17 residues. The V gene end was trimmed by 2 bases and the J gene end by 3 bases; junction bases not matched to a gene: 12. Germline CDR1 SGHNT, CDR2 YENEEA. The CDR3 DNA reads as TGTGCCAGCAGCTTAATAGTTAGGCGCGCGGGAGAAGAGACCCAGTACTTC. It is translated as CASSLIVRRAGEETQYF.

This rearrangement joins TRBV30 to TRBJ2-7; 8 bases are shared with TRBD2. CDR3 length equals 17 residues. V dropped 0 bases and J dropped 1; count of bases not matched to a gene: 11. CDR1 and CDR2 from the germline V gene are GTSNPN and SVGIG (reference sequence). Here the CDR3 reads CAWSVGLREGQSYEQYF. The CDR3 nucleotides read TGTGCCTGGAGTGTGGGTTTACGGGAGGGCCAATCCTACGAGCAGTACTTC.